A selection of T cell receptor beta chains follows, all from one sample in a study of CD8 T cells in ankylosing spondylitis. TCRdb recomputed calls from the 5' RACE reads with MiXCR, one row per CDR3 protein. The data contain 750,000 to 850,000 distinct CDR3 sequences, approximately 10% of them singletons. Sample: blood, either unsorted or a sorted T cell fraction (not recorded which). These receptors came from a male donor with ankylosing spondylitis. CDR3s include the opening cysteine and the closing phenylalanine or tryptophan.

j_call	v_call	cdr3_aa
TRBJ1-1	TRBV5-5	CASSPLQVRGTEAFF
TRBJ2-1	TRBV15	CATSKDVREDNEQFF
TRBJ2-5	TRBV24-1	CATRSRERGGTQYF
TRBJ2-2	TRBV11-1	CASSFGTGKVGELFF
TRBJ2-3	TRBV20-1	CSARDPSGRFADTQYF
TRBJ1-1	TRBV4-3	CASSLATGGGTEAFF
TRBJ2-2	TRBV7-3	CASSLTAGSYTGELFF
TRBJ1-2	TRBV28	CASSDRGNYGYTF
TRBJ1-6	TRBV20-1	CSASQFGAIGRYSPLHF
TRBJ2-1	TRBV15	CATSKLYNEQFF
TRBJ1-1	TRBV6-5	CASSYGAKRPEVFF
TRBJ2-3	TRBV5-5	CASSIGTLRDTQYF
TRBJ2-3	TRBV7-2	CASSVERGTQYF
TRBJ2-2	TRBV27	CASRRFLGDSNTGELFF
TRBJ1-1	TRBV28	CASFPRTGPGRIEAFF
TRBJ2-7	TRBV7-3	CASSLTGDSGQYF
TRBJ2-1	TRBV28	CASSIPSYNEQFF
TRBJ1-5	TRBV20-1	CSASRQARQPQHF
TRBJ2-5	TRBV28	CASSDGTYKETQYF
TRBJ2-7	TRBV20-1	CSAREPRVGSEQYF
TRBJ1-4	TRBV12-3/TRBV12-4	CASSWGEKLFF
TRBJ2-1	TRBV28	CASSSGSIREQFF
TRBJ2-3	TRBV3-1	CASSQPRATATQYF
TRBJ1-5	TRBV6-1	CASSEQGLNNQPQHF
TRBJ1-1	TRBV4-3	CASSDTDRENTEAFF
TRBJ2-5	TRBV5-1	CASSLRESGETQYF
TRBJ2-3	TRBV20-1	CSASDLDRNTDTQYF
TRBJ2-3	TRBV4-3	CASSQDFWGTDTQYF
TRBJ2-7	TRBV24-1	CATSDPPTAEQYF
TRBJ2-1	TRBV20-1	CSARPSGLAGHNGQFF
TRBJ1-2	TRBV25-1	CASSDQLGQSDYGYTF
TRBJ2-5	TRBV24-1	CATSSLPGRAEETQYF
TRBJ2-5	TRBV20-1	CSADPTGGAGETQYF
TRBJ2-3	TRBV12-3/TRBV12-4	CASSLNGDTQYF
TRBJ1-5	TRBV6-5	CASSSGNQPQHF
TRBJ2-2	TRBV20-1	CSATPAGRGTGELFF
TRBJ2-7	TRBV9	CASSPVELREQQYF
TRBJ2-7	TRBV6-1	CASSGTGGRAEQYF
TRBJ2-1	TRBV9	CASSVAFGKAYNEQFF
TRBJ1-4	TRBV12-3/TRBV12-4	CASSSNRSRGKLFF
TRBJ2-6	TRBV5-1	CASTDPRVSGANVLTF
TRBJ2-2	TRBV4-3	CASSQDQAKRWTTGELFF
TRBJ2-1	TRBV5-1	CASSQGTLGNEQFF
TRBJ2-1	TRBV11-2	CASSLVPGGNEQFF
TRBJ1-2	TRBV27	CASSSMSNGYGYTF
TRBJ2-5	TRBV20-1	CSAQLEVETQYF
TRBJ2-2	TRBV29-1	CSVEARGAGELFF
TRBJ1-1	TRBV11-2	CASSLSRGRTEAFF
TRBJ2-7	TRBV20-1	CSATQGTSRYEQYF
TRBJ2-5	TRBV7-2	CASSRTWAGETQYF
TRBJ2-2	TRBV11-1	CASSQAAGELFF
TRBJ2-1	TRBV4-2	CASSQVQPGNEQFF
TRBJ1-2	TRBV5-1	CASSWDGPRGYTF
TRBJ1-2	TRBV7-9	CASSSPYDRVDGYTF
TRBJ2-2	TRBV4-3	CASSQDLGYNLRVDTGELFF
TRBJ2-1	TRBV5-6	CASSLRDLAEQFF
TRBJ1-1	TRBV20-1	CSATGRMNTEAFF